The entry below gives a single T cell receptor (beta chain) sequence along with its context. Antigen: not known. Using immunoSEQ multiplex PCR, the repertoire was profiled, and TCRdb retains in-frame clones only, with some absent. The data hold about 150,000 clones, with roughly 90% observed a single time. This entry is derived from a study of T cell responses to AZD1222 COVID-19 vaccine. Study observations and caveats: Only a handful of AZD1222 recipients, roughly six in all, had baseline seropositivity. Clonal diversity may have been underestimated, and the donors were mostly white British, with more females than males. Spike-spanning, vaccine-associated CD4 TCRs were dominant at 160-218 and 743-854. With two AZD1222 doses given, Spike-specific TCR breadth and depth both rose.

The input for sequencing was peripheral blood, taken on day 0 of MenACWY control vaccination. This receptor was obtained from an adult in good health.

CDR3 sequence: CASSLARGEEKLFF. In nucleotides, the CDR3 is TGTGCCAGCAGTTTAGCCAGGGGAGAGGAAAAACTGTTTTTT. The chain uses TRBV28 and TRBJ1-4; perhaps TRBD1 as D (6 bases). The V end was cut by 2 bases, the J end by 8 bases, with 12 bases between. The CDR3 runs to 14 residues. The germline V gene has CDR1 MDHEN and CDR2 SYDVKM.